The clone carrying this T cell receptor beta chain was observed a handful of times. No antigen is known for it. The source of the sample is a study of blood T cells in healthy people across ages. The study, taken as a whole, reports: Per million T cells, TCR beta diversity dropped roughly linearly as age increased.

The germline V and J ends were trimmed by 6 bases and 5 bases, with 13 bases remaining between them. The CDR3 contains 13 residues. Germline V gives CDR1 MNHEY, CDR2 SVGAGI. It was with a sample-barcoded 5' primer and a J-beta primer mix that a second PCR of roughly 6 to 12 cycles was run. MiXCR, applied by TCRdb to the 5' RACE reads, yields one record per CDR3 protein. Here the sample spans around 700,000 distinct CDR3 sequences, roughly 25% being singletons. Researchers isolated at least 6.5 million PBMCs per sample. These data also formed part of another study, on T cells of mothers and their children. According to that study: Healthy Caucasian mothers, a few in number, and their six children were the donors. Related mother-child pairs shared slightly more overlap than unrelated pairs, but the difference was non-significant.

Sequencing was done on a sample of blood. The J gene is TRBJ2-5, the V gene TRBV6-5; D is tentatively TRBD1 or TRBD2 (6 bases each). This TCR was sampled from a boy aged 5 to 17 in good health. CDR3 amino acids: CASRSGGLETQYF. CDR3 DNA: TGTGCCAGCAGGAGTGGGGGGCTCGAGACCCAGTACTTC.